The T cell receptor beta chain described here comes from a study of control samples from healthy donors and cancer patients. From germline, CDR1 is KGHSH and CDR2 LQKENI. Trimming shortened V by 3 bases and J by 3 bases, and 24 bases separated the two germline ends. The CDR3 totals 18 residues. Here immunoSEQ multiplex PCR was the method, and the copy in TCRdb shows in-frame clones only, minus some. The sample includes roughly 170,000 clones, around nine tenths of them seen just once. This sequence joins TRBV18 and TRBJ2-7; the D gene is possibly TRBD1 (5 bases). This sequence originates from a woman aged 25-40 years in good health. What was sequenced was blood. CDR3 sequence reads: CASSPETPRQSRLYEQYF. The DNA for the CDR3 is TGTGCCAGCTCACCCGAGACTCCAAGACAGAGCCGACTCTACGAGCAGTACTTC.